Listed below are T cell receptor beta chains from one sample, sequenced in a study of T-cell memory formation after mild COVID-19. TCRdb re-called the 5' RACE reads through MiXCR, storing one row per CDR3 protein. The table lists roughly 130,000 distinct CDR3 sequences, 15% to 20% of them singletons, with approximately 13% in the top ten. The sequenced sample was PBMCs or a T cell subset sorted from them (not recorded which). The receptor source for this set is an adult woman who had mild COVID-19 (a few samples of this study predate the infection). Cell type and time point are not known. Both conserved end residues are part of each CDR3. The D gene is left open where the match is weak. Clone size appears in some rows only: once, few, many, or a class for an expanded clone.

v_gene: TRBV7-3
j_gene: TRBJ2-5
abundance: NA
d_gene: TRBD1
CDR3aa: CASSPGGTHRGRETQYF
CDR3nt: TGTGCCAGCAGCCCCGGGGGGACTCACAGGGGGCGAGAGACCCAGTACTTC

v_gene: TRBV27
j_gene: TRBJ1-2
abundance: NA
d_gene: NA
CDR3aa: CASSLIPSAVAGTNGYTF
CDR3nt: TGTGCCAGCAGTTTAATTCCGTCCGCGGTGGCCGGAACTAATGGCTACACCTTC

v_gene: TRBV5-1
j_gene: TRBJ2-2
abundance: few
d_gene: TRBD2
CDR3aa: CASSLASESSGTGELFF
CDR3nt: TGCGCCAGCAGCTTGGCCTCGGAATCTAGCGGGACCGGGGAGCTGTTTTTT

v_gene: TRBV6-2/TRBV6-3
j_gene: TRBJ2-1
abundance: NA
d_gene: TRBD2
CDR3aa: CASSSWVGLAVGEQFF
CDR3nt: TGTGCCAGCAGTTCCTGGGTGGGACTAGCGGTGGGTGAGCAGTTCTTC

v_gene: TRBV7-8
j_gene: TRBJ1-1
abundance: many
d_gene: NA
CDR3aa: CASRPNENTEAFF
CDR3nt: TGTGCCAGCAGGCCGAATGAAAACACTGAAGCTTTCTTT

v_gene: TRBV5-1
j_gene: TRBJ2-7
abundance: NA
d_gene: TRBD2
CDR3aa: CASSGAGLYEQYF
CDR3nt: TGCGCCAGCAGTGGAGCGGGATTATACGAGCAGTACTTC

v_gene: TRBV4-2
j_gene: TRBJ2-1
abundance: few
d_gene: TRBD2
CDR3aa: CASSQGLAFDNEQFF
CDR3nt: TGTGCCAGCAGCCAAGGACTAGCGTTTGACAATGAGCAGTTCTTC

v_gene: TRBV7-6
j_gene: TRBJ1-6
abundance: few
d_gene: NA
CDR3aa: CASSLGSSSPLHF
CDR3nt: TGTGCCAGCAGCTTAGGATCTAGTTCACCCCTCCACTTT

v_gene: TRBV15
j_gene: TRBJ1-4
abundance: few
d_gene: TRBD1
CDR3aa: CATTEGQGVGEKLFF
CDR3nt: TGTGCCACCACCGAGGGACAGGGAGTCGGTGAAAAACTGTTTTTT

v_gene: TRBV3-1
j_gene: TRBJ2-1
abundance: NA
d_gene: TRBD1
CDR3aa: CASSQVGQGSYNEQFF
CDR3nt: TGTGCCAGCAGCCAAGTCGGACAGGGCTCCTACAATGAGCAGTTCTTC

v_gene: TRBV7-2
j_gene: TRBJ1-4
abundance: NA
d_gene: NA
CDR3aa: CASSVATGGWGEKLFF
CDR3nt: TGTGCCAGCAGCGTAGCGACAGGAGGGTGGGGTGAAAAACTGTTTTTT

v_gene: TRBV20-1
j_gene: TRBJ2-7
abundance: few
d_gene: TRBD1
CDR3aa: CSAPLTGRDRASYEQYF
CDR3nt: TGCAGTGCTCCCTTGACCGGCCGGGACAGGGCTTCCTACGAGCAGTACTTC

v_gene: TRBV9
j_gene: TRBJ2-5
abundance: few
d_gene: NA
CDR3aa: CASSVQGGETQYF
CDR3nt: TGTGCCAGCAGCGTACAGGGGGGAGAGACCCAGTACTTC

v_gene: TRBV4-2
j_gene: TRBJ2-3
abundance: NA
d_gene: TRBD2
CDR3aa: CASSQETSGGALDTQYF
CDR3nt: TGTGCCAGCAGCCAAGAAACTAGCGGGGGGGCCTTAGATACGCAGTATTTT

v_gene: TRBV6-1
j_gene: TRBJ1-1
abundance: few
d_gene: NA
CDR3aa: CASGKQGGNTEAFF
CDR3nt: TGTGCCAGCGGAAAACAGGGTGGGAACACTGAAGCTTTCTTT

v_gene: TRBV20-1
j_gene: TRBJ2-5
abundance: NA
d_gene: NA
CDR3aa: CSARTAGWGETQYF
CDR3nt: TGCAGTGCTAGAACGGCAGGATGGGGGGAGACCCAGTACTTC

v_gene: TRBV29-1
j_gene: TRBJ1-2
abundance: NA
d_gene: TRBD1
CDR3aa: CSVEGQGAGYGYTF
CDR3nt: TGCAGCGTTGAAGGACAGGGGGCAGGCTATGGCTACACCTTC

v_gene: TRBV5-1
j_gene: TRBJ2-5
abundance: NA
d_gene: TRBD2
CDR3aa: CASSLAGGTIQETQYF
CDR3nt: TGCGCCAGCAGCTTGGCGGGGGGGACTATTCAAGAGACCCAGTACTTC

v_gene: TRBV30
j_gene: TRBJ1-2
abundance: NA
d_gene: NA
CDR3aa: CAWSVRHNYGYTF
CDR3nt: TGTGCCTGGAGTGTTCGGCATAACTATGGCTACACCTTC

v_gene: TRBV5-4
j_gene: TRBJ2-1
abundance: few
d_gene: TRBD1
CDR3aa: CASSKDRGSYNEQFF
CDR3nt: TGTGCCAGCAGCAAGGACAGGGGGTCCTACAATGAGCAGTTCTTC

v_gene: TRBV28
j_gene: TRBJ2-7
abundance: many
d_gene: NA
CDR3aa: CASSHPLEGLLREQYF
CDR3nt: TGTGCCAGCAGTCACCCCCTCGAAGGGCTCCTGAGGGAGCAGTACTTC

v_gene: TRBV5-6
j_gene: TRBJ1-1
abundance: NA
d_gene: NA
CDR3aa: CASSGQLNTEAFF
CDR3nt: TGTGCCAGCAGTGGGCAGTTGAACACTGAAGCTTTCTTT

v_gene: TRBV20-1
j_gene: TRBJ2-5
abundance: NA
d_gene: TRBD1
CDR3aa: CSAPSGGNSETQYF
CDR3nt: TGCAGTGCCCCTTCAGGGGGAAACTCCGAGACCCAGTACTTC

v_gene: TRBV11-2
j_gene: TRBJ2-1
abundance: NA
d_gene: NA
CDR3aa: CASSLVIGLIGYNEQFF
CDR3nt: TGTGCCAGCAGCTTAGTGATAGGGCTTATAGGCTACAATGAGCAGTTCTTC

v_gene: TRBV15
j_gene: TRBJ2-7
abundance: NA
d_gene: NA
CDR3aa: CATSREGANSYEQYF
CDR3nt: TGTGCCACCAGCAGAGAGGGGGCCAACTCCTACGAGCAGTACTTC

v_gene: TRBV7-2
j_gene: TRBJ2-3
abundance: NA
d_gene: TRBD2
CDR3aa: CASSLLSGTGADTQYF
CDR3nt: TGTGCCAGCAGCTTACTAAGCGGGACCGGGGCAGATACGCAGTATTTT